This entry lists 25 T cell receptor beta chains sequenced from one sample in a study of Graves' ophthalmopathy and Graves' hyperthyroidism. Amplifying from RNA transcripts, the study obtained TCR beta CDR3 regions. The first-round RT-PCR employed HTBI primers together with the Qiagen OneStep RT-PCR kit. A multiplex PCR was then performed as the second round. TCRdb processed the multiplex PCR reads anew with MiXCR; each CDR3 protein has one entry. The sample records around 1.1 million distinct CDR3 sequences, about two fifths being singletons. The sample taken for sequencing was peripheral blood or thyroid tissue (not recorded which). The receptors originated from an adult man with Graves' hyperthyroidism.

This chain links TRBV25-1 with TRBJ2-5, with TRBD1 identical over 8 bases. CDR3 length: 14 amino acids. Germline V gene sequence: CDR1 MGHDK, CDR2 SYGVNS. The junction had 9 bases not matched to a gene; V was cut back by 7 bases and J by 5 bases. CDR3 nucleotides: TGTGCCAGCAAGGGGACAGGCCGAGTGGAGACCCAGTACTTC. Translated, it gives CASKGTGRVETQYF.

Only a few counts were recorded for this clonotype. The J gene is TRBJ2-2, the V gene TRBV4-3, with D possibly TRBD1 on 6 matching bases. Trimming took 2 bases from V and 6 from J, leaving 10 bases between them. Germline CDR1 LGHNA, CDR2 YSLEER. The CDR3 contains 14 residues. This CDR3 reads CASSQPDRPGELFF. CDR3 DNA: TGCGCCAGCAGCCAACCCGACAGGCCCGGGGAGCTGTTTTTT.

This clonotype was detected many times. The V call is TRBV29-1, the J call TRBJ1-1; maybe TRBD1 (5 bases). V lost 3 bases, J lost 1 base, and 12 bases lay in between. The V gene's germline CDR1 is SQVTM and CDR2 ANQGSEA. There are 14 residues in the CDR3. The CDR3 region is CSVDAWGTNTEAFF. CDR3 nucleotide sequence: TGCAGCGTTGACGCATGGGGGACGAACACTGAAGCTTTCTTT.

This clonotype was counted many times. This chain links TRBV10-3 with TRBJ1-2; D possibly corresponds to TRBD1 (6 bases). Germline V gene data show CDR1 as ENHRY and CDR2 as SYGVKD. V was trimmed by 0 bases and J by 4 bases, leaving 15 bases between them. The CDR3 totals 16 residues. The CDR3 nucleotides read TGTGCCATCAGTGAGTCGAGAGGGGGAAGTTCCTATGGCTACACCTTC. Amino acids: CAISESRGGSSYGYTF.

The CDR3 nucleotides are TGTGCCAGCAGCTTAACTACGGGGGGCGGAGAGACCCAGCATTTT. Amino acid sequence: CASSLTTGGGETQHF. The chain joins TRBV7-2 to TRBJ1-5, with D perhaps matching TRBD1 (6 bases). The V gene's germline CDR1 is SGHTA and CDR2 FQGNSA. Trimming took 2 bases from V and 11 from J, leaving 19 bases between them. The CDR3 extends over 15 amino acids.

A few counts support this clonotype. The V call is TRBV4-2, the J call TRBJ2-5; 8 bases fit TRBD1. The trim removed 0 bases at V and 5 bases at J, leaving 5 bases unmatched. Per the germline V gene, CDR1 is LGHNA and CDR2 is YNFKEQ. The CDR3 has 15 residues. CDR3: CASSQDRGQEETQYF. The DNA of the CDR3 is TGTGCCAGCAGCCAAGACAGGGGGCAGGAGGAGACCCAGTACTTC.

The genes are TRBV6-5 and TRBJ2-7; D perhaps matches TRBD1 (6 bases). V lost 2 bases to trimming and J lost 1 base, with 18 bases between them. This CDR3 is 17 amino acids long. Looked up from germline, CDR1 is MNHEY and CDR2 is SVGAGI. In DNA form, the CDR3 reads TGTGCCAGCAGTTACCCGGGCAGGGGACGGAGGTCCTACGAGCAGTACTTC. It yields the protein CASSYPGRGRRSYEQYF.

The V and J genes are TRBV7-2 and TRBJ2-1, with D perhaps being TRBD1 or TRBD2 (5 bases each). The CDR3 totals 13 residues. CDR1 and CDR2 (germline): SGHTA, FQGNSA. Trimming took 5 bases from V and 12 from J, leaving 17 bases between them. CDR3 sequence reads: CASSEMLGTRQFF. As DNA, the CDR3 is TGTGCCAGCAGCGAAATGTTAGGGACCAGGCAGTTCTTC.

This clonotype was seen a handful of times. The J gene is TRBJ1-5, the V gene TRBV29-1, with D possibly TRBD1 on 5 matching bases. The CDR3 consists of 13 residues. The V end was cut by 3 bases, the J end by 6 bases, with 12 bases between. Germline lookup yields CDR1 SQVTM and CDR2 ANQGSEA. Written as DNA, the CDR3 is TGCAGCGTTGATCAGGGAGACGGTCAGCCCCAGCATTTT. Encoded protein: CSVDQGDGQPQHF.

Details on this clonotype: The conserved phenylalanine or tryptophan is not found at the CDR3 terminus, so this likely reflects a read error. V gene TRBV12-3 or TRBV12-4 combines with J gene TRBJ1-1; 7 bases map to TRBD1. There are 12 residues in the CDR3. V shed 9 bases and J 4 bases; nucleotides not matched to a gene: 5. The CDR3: CASSSGGTEAFL. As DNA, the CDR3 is TGTGCCAGTTCTTCAGGGGGCACTGAAGCTTTCCTT.

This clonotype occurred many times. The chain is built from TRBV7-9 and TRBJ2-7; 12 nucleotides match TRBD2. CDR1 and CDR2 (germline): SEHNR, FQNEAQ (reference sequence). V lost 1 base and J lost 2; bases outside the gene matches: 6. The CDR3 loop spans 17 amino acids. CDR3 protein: CASSLGNRLAGAYEQYF. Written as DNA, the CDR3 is TGTGCCAGCAGCTTAGGAAACAGACTAGCGGGGGCCTACGAGCAGTACTTC.

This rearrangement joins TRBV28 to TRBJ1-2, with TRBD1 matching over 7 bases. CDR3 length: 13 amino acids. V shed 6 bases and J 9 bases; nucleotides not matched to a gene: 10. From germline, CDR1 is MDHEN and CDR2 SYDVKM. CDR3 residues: CASRADRVGRYTF. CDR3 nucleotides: TGTGCCAGCAGGGCTGACAGGGTGGGCCGCTACACCTTC.

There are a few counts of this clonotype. CDR3 DNA: TGCAGCGTCAGCGGGGGGAACTATGGCTACACCTTC. Its translation: CSVSGGNYGYTF. The rearrangement joins TRBV29-1 to TRBJ1-2; perhaps TRBD1 as D (5 bases). V was clipped by 6 bases and J by 2 bases, with 10 bases between them. The length of the CDR3 is 12 residues. The germline CDR1 and CDR2 sequences are SQVTM and ANQGSEA.

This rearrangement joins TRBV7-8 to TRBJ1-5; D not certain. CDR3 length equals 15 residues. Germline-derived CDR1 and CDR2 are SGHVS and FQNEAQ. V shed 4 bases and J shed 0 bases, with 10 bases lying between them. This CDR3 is CASSSYANSNQPQHF. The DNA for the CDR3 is TGTGCCAGCAGCTCATACGCGAATAGCAATCAGCCCCAGCATTTT.

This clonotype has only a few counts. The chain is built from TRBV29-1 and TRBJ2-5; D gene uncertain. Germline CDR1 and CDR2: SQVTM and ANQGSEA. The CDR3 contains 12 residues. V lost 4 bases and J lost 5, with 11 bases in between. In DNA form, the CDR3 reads TGCAGCGTTGTTCGTAGGGTCGAGACCCAGTACTTC. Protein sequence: CSVVRRVETQYF.

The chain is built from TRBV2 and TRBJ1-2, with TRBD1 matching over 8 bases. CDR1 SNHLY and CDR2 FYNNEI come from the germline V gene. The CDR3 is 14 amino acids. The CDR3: CAPPWQGASYGYTF. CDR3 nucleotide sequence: TGTGCACCCCCTTGGCAGGGGGCGAGTTATGGCTACACCTTC.

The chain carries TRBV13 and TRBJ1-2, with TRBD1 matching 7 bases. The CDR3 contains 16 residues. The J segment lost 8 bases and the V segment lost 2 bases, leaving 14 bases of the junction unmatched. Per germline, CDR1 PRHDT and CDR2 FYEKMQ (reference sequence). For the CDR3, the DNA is TGTGCCAGCAGCTTAAGAACTCTGCAGGGGGATACAGGCTACACCTTC. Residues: CASSLRTLQGDTGYTF.

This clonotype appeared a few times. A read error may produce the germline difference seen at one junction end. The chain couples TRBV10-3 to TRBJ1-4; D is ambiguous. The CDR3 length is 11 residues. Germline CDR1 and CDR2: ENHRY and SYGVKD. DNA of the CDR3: TGTGCCAGCAGTTATTTGGGAAAACTGTTTTTT. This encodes CASSYLGKLFF.

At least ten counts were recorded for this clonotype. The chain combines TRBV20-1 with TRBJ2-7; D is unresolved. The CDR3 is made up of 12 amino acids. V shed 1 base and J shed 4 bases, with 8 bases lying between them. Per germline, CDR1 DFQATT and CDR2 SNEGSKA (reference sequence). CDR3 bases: TGCAGTGCTAGAGTTAGTGAATACGAGCAGTACTTC. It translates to CSARVSEYEQYF.

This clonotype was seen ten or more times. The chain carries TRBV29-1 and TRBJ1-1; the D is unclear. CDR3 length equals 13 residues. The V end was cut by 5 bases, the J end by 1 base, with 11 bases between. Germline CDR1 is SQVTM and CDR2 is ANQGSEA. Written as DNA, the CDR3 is TGCAGCGTTTCGGGGAGGCAGAACACTGAAGCTTTCTTT. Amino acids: CSVSGRQNTEAFF.

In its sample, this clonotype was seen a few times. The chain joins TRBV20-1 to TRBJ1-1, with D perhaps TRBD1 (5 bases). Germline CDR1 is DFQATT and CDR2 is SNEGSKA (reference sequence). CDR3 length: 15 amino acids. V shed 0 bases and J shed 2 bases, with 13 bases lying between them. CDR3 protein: CSARDSSGGNTEAFF. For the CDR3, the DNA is TGCAGTGCTAGAGATTCATCGGGGGGAAACACTGAAGCTTTCTTT.

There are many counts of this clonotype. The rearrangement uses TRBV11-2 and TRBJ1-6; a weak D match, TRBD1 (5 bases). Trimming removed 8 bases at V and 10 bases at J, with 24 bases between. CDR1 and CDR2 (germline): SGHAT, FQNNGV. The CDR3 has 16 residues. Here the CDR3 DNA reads TGTGCCAGCCAATCGGGCGCGAGAACCGGGGGGTCACCCCTCCACTTT. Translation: CASQSGARTGGSPLHF.

The CDR3 region has the DNA TGCAGCGTAGGGGGGGATTCACGTCAGCCCCAGCATTTT. Encoded protein: CSVGGDSRQPQHF. The rearrangement links TRBV29-1 to TRBJ1-5; weak D call: TRBD1 (6 bases). The CDR3 spans 13 residues. The germline V gene encodes CDR1 SQVTM and CDR2 ANQGSEA. V shed 6 bases and J shed 6 bases, with 15 bases lying between them. The full variable domain, its missing parts supplied by reference TRBV29-1 and TRBJ1-5, is SAVISQKPSRDICQRGTSLTIQCQVDSQVTMMFWYRQQPGQSLTLIATANQGSEATYESGFVIDKFPISRPNLTFSTLTVSNMSPEDSSIYLCSVGGDSRQPQHFGDGTRLSIL.

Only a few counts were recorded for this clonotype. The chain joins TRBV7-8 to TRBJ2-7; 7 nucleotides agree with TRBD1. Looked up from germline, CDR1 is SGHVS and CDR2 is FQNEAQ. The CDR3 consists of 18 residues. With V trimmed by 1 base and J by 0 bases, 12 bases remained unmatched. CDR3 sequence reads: CASSLDVSGGIVSYEQYF. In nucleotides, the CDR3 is TGTGCCAGCAGCTTAGATGTTTCAGGGGGTATAGTCTCCTACGAGCAGTACTTC.

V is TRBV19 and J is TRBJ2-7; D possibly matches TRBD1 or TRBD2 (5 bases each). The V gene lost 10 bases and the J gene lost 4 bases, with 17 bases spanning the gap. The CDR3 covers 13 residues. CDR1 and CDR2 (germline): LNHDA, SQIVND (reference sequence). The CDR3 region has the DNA TGTGCCACCCGTGGGAGTCCAGGGTACGAGCAGTACTTC. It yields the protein CATRGSPGYEQYF.